Below, 20 T cell receptor beta chains from the same sample are listed, as sequenced in a study of radiotherapy plus CTLA-4 blockade in lung cancer. Using immunoSEQ multiplex PCR, the repertoire was profiled, and TCRdb retains in-frame clones only, with some absent. The table has approximately 80,000 clones, roughly 69% seen once. The sample here was peripheral blood, taken from a patient treated with radiotherapy plus ipilimumab. The receptors come from a human donor with non-small cell lung cancer whose response to radiotherapy plus ipilimumab could not be evaluated.

Worth noting for this clone: The sample holds other DNA sequences that translate to the same CDR3. The chain links TRBV9 to TRBJ1-1; 7 bases map to TRBD1. The J segment lost 3 bases and the V segment lost 0 bases, leaving 8 bases of the junction unmatched. Per the germline V gene, CDR1 is SGDLS and CDR2 is YYNGEE. The CDR3 sequence is 16 residues long. The CDR3 spells CASSVGDRVYYTEAFF. In DNA, the CDR3 is TGTGCCAGCAGCGTAGGAGACAGGGTTTATTACACTGAAGCTTTCTTT.

The genes are TRBV19 and TRBJ2-1; 7 bases match TRBD2. V lost 5 bases and J lost 6; bases outside the gene matches: 10. In germline, CDR1 is LNHDA, CDR2 SQIVND (reference sequence). The CDR3 sequence is 15 residues long. CDR3 coding DNA: TGTGCCAGTAGTGACTCGGCGGGGGATATCAATGAGCAGTTCTTC. Amino acid sequence: CASSDSAGDINEQFF.

CDR3 protein: CASSPILSWGEHYEQYF. Written as DNA, the CDR3 is TGTGCCAGCAGCCCGATTCTTTCGTGGGGAGAGCACTACGAGCAGTACTTC. V gene TRBV14 combines with J gene TRBJ2-7; possibly TRBD2 for D (5 bases). Trimming removed 4 bases at V and 3 bases at J, with 22 bases between. Germline V gene data show CDR1 as SGHDN and CDR2 as FVKESK. The CDR3 is 17 amino acids.

The CDR3 coding sequence is TGTGCCAGCAGTTACCAACAGGGTCACAATGAGCAGTTCTTC. Amino acid sequence: CASSYQQGHNEQFF. The chain recombines TRBV6-5 with TRBJ2-1; D perhaps matches TRBD1 (6 bases). The CDR3 is 14 amino acids. CDR1 and CDR2 from the germline V gene are MNHEY and SVGAGI. The V gene lost 2 bases and the J gene lost 5 bases, with 10 bases spanning the gap.

The chain employs TRBV30 and TRBJ2-3; D is perhaps TRBD1 (6 bases). Looked up from germline, CDR1 is GTSNPN and CDR2 is SVGIG (reference sequence). The V gene lost 4 bases and the J gene lost 4 bases, with 12 bases spanning the gap. The length of the CDR3 is 13 residues. The CDR3 region has the DNA TGTGCCTGGAACCCAGGGGTTTCAGATACGCAGTATTTT. Its translation: CAWNPGVSDTQYF.

Note on this clone: Other DNA variants within this sample encode the same CDR3. This chain connects TRBV30 to TRBJ2-7; D ambiguous. The CDR3 has 12 amino acids. Trimming cost V 1 base and J 3 bases, with 7 bases left between them. Germline CDR1 GTSNPN, CDR2 SVGIG (reference sequence). Here the CDR3 reads CAWSDTFYEQYF. The CDR3 DNA follows: TGTGCCTGGAGTGACACCTTCTACGAGCAGTACTTC. Together with reference TRBV30 and TRBJ2-7, the CDR3 gives the full variable domain: SQTIHQWPATLVQPVGSPLSLECTVEGTSNPNLYWYRQAAGRGLQLLFYSVGIGQISSEVPQNLSASRPQDRQFILSSKKLLLSDSGFYLCAWSDTFYEQYFGPGTRLTVT.

The chain couples TRBV5-5 to TRBJ1-3; D unclear. CDR3 size: 16 residues. Trimming took off 3 bases at V and 0 bases at J, with 13 bases between the two ends. Germline-derived CDR1 and CDR2 are SGHKS and YYEKEE (reference sequence). CDR3 protein: CASSSRGTASGNTIYF. In DNA, the CDR3 is TGTGCCAGCAGCTCACGGGGAACGGCCTCTGGAAACACCATATATTTT.

This rearrangement joins TRBV6-1 to TRBJ2-3; 11 bases line up with TRBD1. Germline V gene data show CDR1 as MNHNS and CDR2 as SASEGT. The CDR3 contains 18 residues. Losses at the gene ends were 4 bases for V and 0 bases for J; bases not matched to a gene: 9. CDR3 nucleotides: TGTGCCAGCAGTGGAAGGGGACAGGGGGACGGCAGCACAGATACGCAGTATTTT. This translates into CASSGRGQGDGSTDTQYF.

The chain is built from TRBV4-1 and TRBJ1-1, with 7 bases identical to TRBD1. Germline CDR1 reads MGHRA; CDR2 reads YSYEKL. Trimming took 0 bases from V and 5 from J; bases not matched to a gene: 6. This CDR3 has 15 amino acids. The CDR3 DNA reads as TGCGCCAGCAGCCAAGATCCGACAGGGTGGACTGAAGCTTTCTTT. Encoded protein: CASSQDPTGWTEAFF.

The chain couples TRBV9 to TRBJ1-3; D not certain. V shed 4 bases and J shed 0 bases, with 14 bases lying between them. The CDR3 runs to 16 residues. From germline, CDR1 is SGDLS and CDR2 YYNGEE. The CDR3, as DNA: TGTGCCAGCAGCCCGCGGACGGGGATCTCTGGAAACACCATATATTTT. It translates to CASSPRTGISGNTIYF.

This chain connects TRBV19 to TRBJ2-1, with D possibly matching TRBD1 (6 bases). The CDR3 length is 13 residues. Trimming took off 2 bases at V and 8 bases at J, with 10 bases between the two ends. Germline loops: CDR1 LNHDA, CDR2 SQIVND (reference sequence). The CDR3 protein is CASSITAGDEQFF. The CDR3 DNA reads TGTGCCAGTAGTATAACCGCAGGGGATGAGCAGTTCTTC. The whole variable domain, remainder taken from reference TRBV19 and TRBJ2-1, is DGGITQSPKYLFRKEGQNVTLSCEQNLNHDAMYWYRQDPGQGLRLIYYSQIVNDFQKGDIAEGYSVSREKKESFPLTVTSAQKNPTAFYLCASSITAGDEQFFGPGTRLTVL.

The chain couples TRBV27 to TRBJ2-3; 11 positions match TRBD1. The CDR3 totals 15 residues. V was clipped by 4 bases and J by 3 bases; unmatched bases: 3. The V gene's germline CDR1 is MNHEY and CDR2 SMNVEV (reference sequence). CDR3 nucleotides: TGTGCCAGCAGTTCCGGGACAGGGGGTACAGATACGCAGTATTTT. Protein product: CASSSGTGGTDTQYF.

J is TRBJ2-2 and V is TRBV28, with D possibly TRBD1 on 6 matching bases. This CDR3 comprises 15 residues. The germline CDR1 and CDR2 sequences are MDHEN and SYDVKM. V was trimmed by 6 bases and J by 2 bases, leaving 13 bases between them. The CDR3 DNA is TGTGCCAGCAGCCCATCGGACAGAAACACCGGGGAGCTGTTTTTT. Translated: CASSPSDRNTGELFF.

The chain joins TRBV6-1 to TRBJ2-2; D not resolved. Germline-derived CDR1 and CDR2 are MNHNS and SASEGT. The V end lost 8 bases, the J end lost 5 bases, and 6 bases lay between the germline ends. The CDR3 is 11 residues long. The CDR3 DNA sequence: TGTGCCAGCGGAGAGACCGGGGAGCTGTTTTTT. Residues: CASGETGELFF.

V gene TRBV28 combines with J gene TRBJ1-2; D perhaps matches TRBD1 (6 bases). V lost 4 bases and J lost 7, with 19 bases in between. CDR1 is MDHEN, CDR2 SYDVKM, per germline. This CDR3 region has 15 residues. In DNA form, the CDR3 reads TGTGCCAGCAGTTCCCTGAGAGGGGGGGTCGGTGGCTACACCTTC. Its protein is CASSSLRGGVGGYTF.

J is TRBJ2-7 and V is TRBV29-1, with D perhaps TRBD2 (5 bases). The CDR3 runs to 14 residues. The V gene lost 2 bases and the J gene lost 2 bases, with 13 bases spanning the gap. CDR1 and CDR2 from the germline V gene are SQVTM and ANQGSEA. The CDR3, as DNA: TGCAGCGTTGAAAGGTCGGAGGTTCCCTACGAGCAGTACTTC. This encodes CSVERSEVPYEQYF.

The chain carries TRBV30 and TRBJ1-1, with D unresolved. CDR3 length: 12 amino acids. The germline V and J ends were trimmed by 0 bases and 11 bases, with 13 bases remaining between them. Per germline, CDR1 GTSNPN and CDR2 SVGIG (reference sequence). The CDR3 DNA sequence: TGTGCCTGGAGTGTACTCCCGGGGTGGGCTTTCTTT. Translation: CAWSVLPGWAFF.

The chain employs TRBV28 and TRBJ1-1; D not resolved. The V gene's germline CDR1 is MDHEN and CDR2 SYDVKM. Trimming removed 5 bases at V and 3 bases at J, with 7 bases between. The CDR3 is 12 residues long. DNA for the CDR3: TGTGCCAGCAGTCCACAGTACACTGAAGCTTTCTTT. Encoded protein: CASSPQYTEAFF.

In this sample, this clone turned up once. The chain recombines TRBV5-4 with TRBJ2-7; D may be TRBD1 (6 bases). Trimming stripped 4 bases from V and 1 base from J, with 9 bases between. CDR1 and CDR2 (germline): SGHNT, YYREEE (reference sequence). The CDR3 extends over 13 amino acids. The CDR3 loop reads CASSLQGSYEQYF. The CDR3 region has the DNA TGTGCCAGCAGCCTACAGGGTTCCTACGAGCAGTACTTC.

The chain has TRBV7-6 and TRBJ2-2; 8 positions match TRBD1. Unmatched junction bases numbered 4, after V lost 3 bases and J lost 4 bases. The CDR3 consists of 15 residues. Germline CDR1 is SGHVS and CDR2 is FNYEAQ. CDR3 sequence reads: CASSFGQGTTGELFF. Written as DNA, the CDR3 is TGTGCCAGCAGCTTTGGACAGGGAACCACCGGGGAGCTGTTTTTT. Together with reference TRBV7-6 and TRBJ2-2, the CDR3 gives the full variable domain: GAGVSQSPRYKVTKRGQDVALRCDPISGHVSLYWYRQALGQGPEFLTYFNYEAQQDKSGLPNDRFSAERPEGSISTLTIQRTEQRDSAMYRCASSFGQGTTGELFFGEGSRLTVL.